The rows below give T cell receptor beta chains drawn from one sample of a study of regulatory T cells in long-lasting Graves disease. Each CDR3 protein is one row after TCRdb ran MiXCR on the multiplex PCR reads. The sample includes 350,000 to 450,000 distinct CDR3 sequences, 20% to 25% of them seen just once. The sample was peripheral blood mononuclear cells (PBMCs), taken when the disease was refractory, from a patient treated with antithyroid drugs. All receptors derive from a woman between 35 and 50 years old with Graves disease. The CDR3 runs from the conserved cysteine through the conserved F or W. The D gene is left open where the match is weak. Rows may omit the clone size; those that give it use once, few, many or a size class.

clone_size,v_call,j_call,d_call,cdr3_aa,cdr3_nt
many,TRBV28,TRBJ2-3,TRBD2,CASSSVQREAQTDTQYF,TGTGCCAGCAGTTCCGTCCAGCGGGAGGCACAGACAGATACGCAGTATTTT
.,TRBV7-9,TRBJ2-6,TRBD1,CASSLRGQGSGANVLTF,TGTGCCAGCAGCTTAAGGGGACAGGGCTCTGGGGCCAACGTCCTGACTTTC
many,TRBV2,TRBJ1-2,TRBD1,CASSAQGQPNGYTF,TGTGCCAGCTCGGCCCAGGGACAGCCAAATGGCTACACCTTC
many,TRBV2,TRBJ2-2,TRBD2,CASSRLAGGNTGELFF,TGTGCCAGCAGTAGACTAGCGGGAGGAAACACCGGGGAGCTGTTTTTT
many,TRBV28,TRBJ1-2,.,CASGRYYGYTF,TGTGCCAGTGGACGGTATTATGGCTACACCTTC
.,TRBV12-5,TRBJ2-1,TRBD2,CASVKALTLAGAFINEQFF,TGTGCTAGTGTTAAGGCCCTTACACTAGCGGGAGCATTCATCAATGAGCAGTTCTTC
many,TRBV12-3/TRBV12-4,TRBJ2-7,.,CASSFMLWAEQYF,TGTGCCAGCAGTTTTATGCTATGGGCCGAGCAGTACTTC
.,TRBV10-3,TRBJ1-5,.,CAISEGQPPSQPQHF,TGTGCCATCAGTGAGGGACAACCACCGAGTCAGCCCCAGCATTTT
.,TRBV14,TRBJ2-7,.,CASSHLAVPYEQYF,TGTGCCAGCAGCCATTTAGCGGTTCCCTACGAGCAGTACTTC
few,TRBV20-1,TRBJ1-4,.,CSAQYLGGGRTNEKLFF,TGCAGTGCTCAATACTTGGGCGGGGGCCGGACTAATGAAAAACTGTTTTTT
.,TRBV20-1,TRBJ2-7,TRBD2,CSARGLAIDYEQYF,TGCAGTGCCCGAGGACTAGCGATAGACTACGAGCAGTACTTC
many,TRBV5-1,TRBJ1-2,.,CASSLGPVNYGYTF,TGCGCCAGCAGCTTGGGGCCCGTCAACTATGGCTACACCTTC
.,TRBV20-1,TRBJ1-4,.,CSAGLDEKLFF,TGCAGTGCTGGGCTAGATGAAAAACTGTTTTTT
medium-sized,TRBV2,TRBJ2-5,.,CASSPDSGTQYF,TGTGCCAGCAGTCCGGACAGCGGGACCCAGTACTTC
.,TRBV20-1,TRBJ1-2,.,CSARCSVGSLCEGYTF,TGCAGTGCTAGATGTTCGGTCGGCAGCCTATGCGAGGGCTACACCTTC
few,TRBV19,TRBJ1-5,TRBD1,CASSPRGTDNQPQHF,TGTGCCAGTAGTCCTCGCGGGACAGACAATCAGCCCCAGCATTTT
.,TRBV15,TRBJ1-1,.,CATSRARQERTEAFF,TGTGCCACCAGCAGAGCCAGACAGGAGAGGACTGAAGCTTTCTTT
many,TRBV6-5,TRBJ1-6,.,CASSYDWGLESPLHF,TGTGCCAGCAGTTACGACTGGGGATTAGAATCACCCCTCCACTTT
many,TRBV11-1,TRBJ2-7,.,CASSTNGGAYEQYF,TGTGCCAGCAGCACAAACGGGGGAGCCTACGAGCAGTACTTC
many,TRBV11-2,TRBJ2-4,TRBD2,CASGNSGRASKTLNIQYF,TGTGCCAGCGGGAATAGCGGGAGGGCCTCAAAAACCCTAAACATTCAGTACTTC
many,TRBV28,TRBJ2-7,TRBD1,CASSPPLGQGRYEQYF,TGTGCCAGCAGTCCGCCCCTAGGACAGGGGAGGTACGAGCAGTACTTC
.,TRBV19,TRBJ2-5,.,CASSSRGGQETQYF,TGTGCCAGTAGTTCGCGGGGAGGCCAAGAGACCCAGTACTTC
.,TRBV7-3,TRBJ2-2,TRBD1,CASSRPPGQGSTGELFF,TGTGCCAGCAGCCGTCCCCCGGGACAGGGTAGTACCGGGGAGCTGTTTTTT